This T cell receptor (beta chain) came from a study of CD8 T cells in ankylosing spondylitis. Regarding the study as a whole: Ankylosing spondylitis blood appeared to carry a characteristic TCR beta motif of roughly eight highly homologous variants. Some motif variants were previously reported in reactive arthritis synovial fluid and blood. Within matched ankylosing spondylitis synovial fluid, disease-linked clones were reportedly significantly enriched.

This clonotype was seen repeatedly, ten times or more. The antigen is not known. TCRdb analysed the 5' RACE reads with MiXCR anew, one entry per CDR3 protein. The data show about 220,000 distinct CDR3 sequences, with about 16% seen just once and under 45% held by the top ten. In germline, CDR1 is SEHNR, CDR2 FQNEAQ (reference sequence). V shed 3 bases and J 5 bases; nucleotides not matched to a gene: 4. The CDR3 is 14 amino acids. The sample was blood, either unsorted or a sorted T cell fraction (not recorded which). This TCR came from a male donor with ankylosing spondylitis. The V call is TRBV7-9, the J call TRBJ2-3; 8 bases fit TRBD1. The CDR3 DNA reads as TGTGCCAGCAGCTTCGGACAGGGAGTAGATACGCAGTATTTT. Protein: CASSFGQGVDTQYF. The variable domain in full, completed from reference TRBV7-9 and TRBJ2-3, reads DTGVSQNPRHKITKRGQNVTFRCDPISEHNRLYWYRQTLGQGPEFLTYFQNEAQLEKSRLLSDRFSAERPKGSFSTLEIQRTEQGDSAMYLCASSFGQGVDTQYFGPGTRLTVL.